Following are 31 T cell receptor beta chains from one sample sequenced in a study of CXCR3-negative and CXCR3-positive naive CD8 T cells. cDNA libraries for TRB were generated by 5' RACE incorporating UMI labels. TCRdb reprocessed the 5' RACE reads and reports one entry per CDR3 protein, with no DNA. The table for this sample gives approximately 49,000 distinct CDR3 sequences. Source material: memory CD8+ T cells from blood. These receptors came from a human donor in good health. Some clones in this sample may be carry-over from other donors' samples.

The chain combines TRBV29-1 with TRBJ2-7; TCRdb calls TRBD1, which cannot be checked without DNA. This CDR3 is built from 13 residues. Germline V gene sequence: CDR1 SQVTM, CDR2 ANQGSEA. CDR3 loop: CSVEGQGDYEQYF.

The chain has TRBV5-1 and TRBJ2-7; the D gene TCRdb calls, TRBD1, cannot be checked with no DNA. This CDR3 spans 23 amino acids. Per the germline V gene, CDR1 is SGHRS and CDR2 is YFSETQ. The CDR3 sequence is CASSWTGGLKRRRMPRTNSEQYF.

The V call is TRBV7-6, the J call TRBJ1-1. The CDR3 is 14 residues long. Germline CDR1 and CDR2: SGHVS and FNYEAQ. The CDR3 loop reads CASSPTIGPFEAFF.

The chain uses TRBV5-1 and TRBJ1-1; TCRdb's D gene call, TRBD1, goes unchecked for lack of DNA. There are 14 residues in the CDR3. The germline V gene encodes CDR1 SGHRS and CDR2 YFSETQ. CDR3 region: CASSLATGDTEAFF.

The chain uses TRBV20-1 and TRBJ1-5. The CDR3 extends over 15 amino acids. Germline V lookup: CDR1 DFQATT, CDR2 SNEGSKA (reference sequence). The CDR3 reads CSAEGSGEGSQPQHF.

The V and J genes are TRBV29-1 and TRBJ2-7; the TRBD1 assignment by TCRdb is unverifiable without DNA. Germline CDR1 reads SQVTM; CDR2 reads ANQGSEA. The length of the CDR3 is 13 residues. This CDR3 is CSVIGTERYEQYF.

The rearrangement uses TRBV28 and TRBJ2-5; TCRdb proposes TRBD1, but this gene call is untestable without DNA. From germline, CDR1 is MDHEN and CDR2 SYDVKM. CDR3 length: 15 residues. The chain's CDR3 is CAIRTGATNQETQYF.

The gene calls are TRBV14 and TRBJ1-1; with no DNA, the TCRdb D assignment of TRBD1 cannot be verified. In germline, CDR1 is SGHDN, CDR2 FVKESK. This CDR3 comprises 13 residues. The CDR3 is CASSRGQFTEAFF. The full variable domain, with the rest looked up from reference TRBV14 and TRBJ1-1, is EAGVTQFPSHSVIEKGQTVTLRCDPISGHDNLYWYRRVMGKEIKFLLHFVKESKQDESGMPNNRFLAERTGGTYSTLKVQPAELEDSGVYFCASSRGQFTEAFFGQGTRLTVV.

This clonotype is deemed medium-sized by its frequency. V and J are TRBV10-1 and TRBJ1-1. This CDR3 comprises 12 residues. CDR1 is WNHNN, CDR2 SYGVQD, per germline (reference sequence). The CDR3: CASSEQDTEAFF.

V is TRBV7-3 and J is TRBJ2-2; the D call of TRBD2 rests on TCRdb alone, since no DNA is present to check it. This CDR3 is built from 15 residues. Germline CDR1 SGHTA, CDR2 FQGTGA. CDR3 residues: CASSLGWRFTGELFF.

The rearrangement joins TRBV5-6 to TRBJ1-1. The germline V gene encodes CDR1 SGHDT and CDR2 YYEEEE. This CDR3 contains 12 residues. CDR3 protein: CASSEQRTEAFF.

This chain links TRBV27 with TRBJ2-7. The CDR3 sequence is 16 residues long. Germline CDR1 is MNHEY and CDR2 is SMNVEV (reference sequence). CDR3 region: CASSPTWFGVGDEQYF.

The chain carries TRBV27 and TRBJ2-3; TCRdb designates TRBD2, a call that cannot be tested without DNA. The CDR3 totals 12 residues. CDR1 MNHEY and CDR2 SMNVEV come from the germline V gene (reference sequence). The CDR3 reads CASESGSSTQYF.

This chain links TRBV29-1 with TRBJ2-7; the D gene TCRdb calls, TRBD2, cannot be checked with no DNA. Per the germline V gene, CDR1 is SQVTM and CDR2 is ANQGSEA. This CDR3 has 12 residues. The chain's CDR3 is CSVAGEGWEQYF.

The rearrangement uses TRBV20-1 and TRBJ2-1; TCRdb gives TRBD2 as the D gene, but with no DNA this cannot be confirmed. The CDR3 is 15 amino acids. Germline CDR1 DFQATT, CDR2 SNEGSKA (reference sequence). CDR3 sequence: CSASSRREGPNEQFF.

V and J are TRBV9 and TRBJ1-1; the D call from TCRdb, TRBD1, cannot be confirmed without DNA. CDR3 length equals 15 residues. Per germline, CDR1 SGDLS and CDR2 YYNGEE. The chain's CDR3 is CASSATTGIGTEAFF.

The chain employs TRBV15 and TRBJ1-1. This CDR3 comprises 13 residues. Germline assignment: CDR1 LNHNV and CDR2 YYDKDF (reference sequence). The CDR3 is CATSRDPGTEAFF.

This chain links TRBV7-2 with TRBJ2-7; TCRdb indicates TRBD1, and absent DNA this call remains unverified. The CDR3 sequence is 15 residues long. CDR1 is SGHTA, CDR2 FQGNSA, per germline. CDR3 amino acids: CASSSFVGADVEQYF.

The genes are TRBV27 and TRBJ2-3; TCRdb proposes TRBD1, but this gene call is untestable without DNA. The V gene's germline CDR1 is MNHEY and CDR2 SMNVEV (reference sequence). This CDR3 has 17 residues. CDR3 amino acids: CASSPMGQGYHTDTQYF.

The chain links TRBV12-3 or TRBV12-4 to TRBJ1-1; the TCRdb call, TRBD1, lacks DNA for checking. This CDR3 spans 16 amino acids. CDR3: CASSPRRGTEDTEAFF.

The rearrangement links TRBV18 to TRBJ1-1; TCRdb designates TRBD1, a call that cannot be tested without DNA. The CDR3 is made up of 15 amino acids. Germline V lookup: CDR1 KGHSH, CDR2 LQKENI. This CDR3 is CASSETGRWDTEAFF.

The chain links TRBV14 to TRBJ2-1; TCRdb's D gene call, TRBD2, goes unchecked for lack of DNA. The CDR3 extends over 16 amino acids. The germline V gene has CDR1 SGHDN and CDR2 FVKESK. The CDR3 is CASSLSVGLAFVEQFF.

The V call is TRBV14, the J call TRBJ2-2; TCRdb's D call of TRBD2 is untestable without DNA. CDR1 SGHDN and CDR2 FVKESK come from the germline V gene. This CDR3 contains 15 residues. The CDR3 sequence is CASSRLAELTGELFF.

This sequence joins TRBV7-3 and TRBJ1-1. CDR3 length equals 17 residues. Germline-derived CDR1 and CDR2 are SGHTA and FQGTGA. CDR3 residues: CASSFFPIQGRDTEAFF.

This chain uses TRBV28 with TRBJ2-7; the D gene TCRdb calls, TRBD1, cannot be checked with no DNA. Germline V gene sequence: CDR1 MDHEN, CDR2 SYDVKM. The CDR3 has 12 amino acids. The CDR3 sequence is CASSGGAYEQYF.

This sequence joins TRBV20-1 and TRBJ1-1; checking the TCRdb D call of TRBD1 is not possible without DNA. Per germline, CDR1 DFQATT and CDR2 SNEGSKA (reference sequence). This CDR3 has 16 amino acids. The CDR3 region is CSARDFLQGMNTEAFF.

CDR3 in amino acids: CASSLALYNEQFF. The chain employs TRBV7-2 and TRBJ2-1. CDR1 and CDR2 (germline): SGHTA, FQGNSA. This CDR3 contains 13 residues.

The V and J genes are TRBV21-1 and TRBJ1-2; absent DNA, TCRdb's TRBD1 call cannot be checked. TRBV21-1 is noted as a pseudogene. This CDR3 is 12 amino acids long. The CDR3 spells CASSSGADGYTF.

This chain uses TRBV20-1 with TRBJ2-1; there is no DNA to check the TCRdb D call of TRBD1. In germline, CDR1 is DFQATT, CDR2 SNEGSKA (reference sequence). The CDR3 has 13 amino acids. CDR3 in amino acids: CSAPKGGYNEQFF.

V usage is TRBV4-1 and J usage is TRBJ1-1; TCRdb outputs TRBD1, but without DNA this stays unchecked. The CDR3 is made up of 15 amino acids. The germline V gene has CDR1 MGHRA and CDR2 YSYEKL. CDR3 amino acids: CASSQSPGLNTEAFF.

The CDR3 protein is CSAGGLAGGFTDTQYF. The chain couples TRBV20-1 to TRBJ2-3; with no DNA, the TCRdb D assignment of TRBD2 cannot be verified. The CDR3 loop spans 16 amino acids. Germline assignment: CDR1 DFQATT and CDR2 SNEGSKA (reference sequence).